A single sample gave rise to the 24 T cell receptor beta chains below, sequenced in a study of control samples from healthy donors and cancer patients. Libraries were prepared by immunoSEQ multiplex PCR; TCRdb keeps only in-frame clonotypes and omits some of them. This sample carries 150,000 to 200,000 clones, 92% of them seen once, and the ten largest clones take 0.55% to 0.7%. Sequencing used blood. These receptors were collected from a woman aged 25 to 39 in good health.

V gene TRBV6-5 combines with J gene TRBJ1-3, with D possibly matching TRBD1 (5 bases). V lost 7 bases and J lost 7, with 17 bases in between. Germline CDR1 MNHEY, CDR2 SVGAGI. This CDR3 has 14 amino acids. CDR3: CASISRAGSNTIYF. CDR3 sequence (DNA): TGTGCCAGCATAAGTCGGGCAGGGTCGAACACCATATATTTT.

The chain employs TRBV30 and TRBJ1-5; TRBD1 might be the D (5 bases). This CDR3 has 15 residues. In germline, CDR1 is GTSNPN, CDR2 SVGIG (reference sequence). Trimming cost V 1 base and J 0 bases, with 10 bases left between them. CDR3 in amino acids: CAWSAEGASNQPQHF. The CDR3 region has the DNA TGTGCCTGGAGTGCCGAAGGGGCTAGCAATCAGCCCCAGCATTTT.

The chain links TRBV28 to TRBJ1-5; D uncertain. From germline, CDR1 is MDHEN and CDR2 SYDVKM. V lost 5 bases and J lost 2, with 16 bases in between. The CDR3 totals 16 residues. The CDR3 DNA follows: TGTGCCAGCAGTCGAGGTAACCCGGGAGGCAATCAGCCCCAGCATTTT. Encoded protein: CASSRGNPGGNQPQHF.

The V call is TRBV9, the J call TRBJ2-7; TRBD2 agrees at 10 bases. The trim removed 3 bases at V and 3 bases at J, leaving 3 bases unmatched. In germline, CDR1 is SGDLS, CDR2 YYNGEE. The CDR3 consists of 14 residues. This chain's CDR3 is CASSGGLANYEQYF. DNA for the CDR3: TGTGCCAGCAGCGGGGGACTAGCGAACTACGAGCAGTACTTC.

The J gene is TRBJ2-1, the V gene TRBV2; 12 positions match TRBD2. V lost 7 bases and J lost 7; bases outside the gene matches: 8. The CDR3 length is 15 residues. Germline V gives CDR1 SNHLY, CDR2 FYNNEI. Here the CDR3 reads CASTREGLAGNEQFF. The CDR3 DNA follows: TGTGCCAGCACCCGCGAAGGACTAGCGGGGAATGAGCAGTTCTTC.

The rearrangement links TRBV2 to TRBJ1-4; 9 bases are a match to TRBD1. Germline V gene data show CDR1 as SNHLY and CDR2 as FYNNEI. The V and J ends lost 6 bases and 7 bases, in that order; junction bases with no gene match: 3. The CDR3 has 13 residues. The CDR3 sequence: CASRQGAGEKLFF. As DNA, the CDR3 is TGTGCCAGCAGACAGGGGGCGGGTGAAAAACTGTTTTTT.

The DNA of the CDR3 is TGTGCCAGCAGCAAAGCGGTAACAGATCAATATGAGCAGTTCTTC. Residues: CASSKAVTDQYEQFF. The chain has TRBV21-1 and TRBJ2-1; the table's D call TRBD1 went unverified against the DNA. TRBV21-1 is assigned pseudogene status. CDR3 length: 15 residues.

The rearrangement uses TRBV30 and TRBJ2-7; D not resolved. The germline gives CDR1 GTSNPN, CDR2 SVGIG (reference sequence). Trimming took 5 bases from V and 8 from J, leaving 22 bases between them. The CDR3 sequence is 14 residues long. Written as DNA, the CDR3 is TGTGCCTGGGCCGATGTTGGACCTATCTCGCAGCAGTACTTC. It yields the protein CAWADVGPISQQYF. Full variable domain (rest looked up from reference TRBV30 and TRBJ2-7): SQTIHQWPATLVQPVGSPLSLECTVEGTSNPNLYWYRQAAGRGLQLLFYSVGIGQISSEVPQNLSASRPQDRQFILSSKKLLLSDSGFYLCAWADVGPISQQYFGPGTRLTVT.

The chain uses TRBV6-5 and TRBJ2-1; D uncertain. Trimming took off 6 bases at V and 5 bases at J, with 17 bases between the two ends. The germline gives CDR1 MNHEY, CDR2 SVGAGI. This CDR3 is 15 amino acids long. CDR3 amino acids: CASRGLASTHNEQFF. In DNA, the CDR3 is TGTGCCAGCAGGGGTTTGGCGTCGACGCACAATGAGCAGTTCTTC.

This chain joins TRBV27 and TRBJ2-1; the D is unclear. Germline CDR1 is MNHEY and CDR2 is SMNVEV (reference sequence). V dropped 8 bases and J dropped 7 bases, with 12 bases sitting between them. The CDR3 consists of 12 residues. CDR3: CASAEPGNEQFF. The CDR3 DNA is TGTGCCAGCGCAGAACCCGGGAATGAGCAGTTCTTC.

This chain joins TRBV6-1 and TRBJ2-5, with TRBD2 matching over 11 bases. The CDR3 runs to 15 residues. V lost 2 bases and J lost 2; bases outside the gene matches: 1. Germline CDR1 reads MNHNS; CDR2 reads SASEGT. CDR3 sequence (DNA): TGTGCCAGCAGTGAAATAGCGGGAGGGCAAGAGACCCAGTACTTC. Encoded protein: CASSEIAGGQETQYF.

The V gene is TRBV19, the J gene TRBJ1-6, with D perhaps matching TRBD1 (5 bases). Per germline, CDR1 LNHDA and CDR2 SQIVND (reference sequence). V lost 3 bases and J 8 bases, leaving 17 bases between the germline ends. The length of the CDR3 is 16 residues. The CDR3 DNA follows: TGTGCCAGTAGTATCCGGACCGGGGGTCGTTATTCACCCCTCCACTTT. Its translation: CASSIRTGGRYSPLHF. The full variable domain, completed using reference TRBV19 and TRBJ1-6, is DGGITQSPKYLFRKEGQNVTLSCEQNLNHDAMYWYRQDPGQGLRLIYYSQIVNDFQKGDIAEGYSVSREKKESFPLTVTSAQKNPTAFYLCASSIRTGGRYSPLHFGNGTRLTVT.

The V call is TRBV3-1 (or the pseudogene TRBV3-2), the J call TRBJ2-6; D might be TRBD1 (5 bases). The CDR3 length is 16 residues. V shed 3 bases and J shed 4 bases, with 13 bases lying between them. The germline V gene has CDR1 LGHDT and CDR2 YNNKEL (reference sequence). CDR3: CASSQLAGSGANVLTF. In DNA form, the CDR3 reads TGTGCCAGCAGCCAGTTAGCAGGGTCAGGGGCCAACGTCCTGACTTTC.

The chain is built from TRBV27 and TRBJ1-5, with 7 bases that match TRBD1. Germline V CDR1 and CDR2: MNHEY, SMNVEV (reference sequence). Trimming took 5 bases from V and 2 from J; bases not matched to a gene: 9. This CDR3 is built from 16 residues. The CDR3 DNA sequence: TGTGCCAGCAGTACCAGACAGGGTCTCGGCAATCAGCCCCAGCATTTT. Residues: CASSTRQGLGNQPQHF.

The chain couples TRBV4-1 to TRBJ2-3; maybe TRBD2 (5 bases). Germline assignment: CDR1 MGHRA and CDR2 YSYEKL. This CDR3 is built from 15 residues. V lost 0 bases to trimming and J lost 6 bases, with 13 bases between them. The CDR3 here is CASSQEEGGWDTQYF. The DNA of the CDR3 is TGCGCCAGCAGCCAAGAAGAGGGCGGGTGGGATACGCAGTATTTT.

The gene calls are TRBV5-4 and TRBJ2-3, with 8 bases aligning to TRBD2. Germline CDR1 and CDR2: SGHNT and YYREEE (reference sequence). With 0 bases clipped from V and 2 bases from J, the junction kept 8 bases outside the gene matches. CDR3 length equals 17 residues. The DNA of the CDR3 is TGTGCCAGCAGCTTGGCCGTTACTAGCGGAACCACAGATACGCAGTATTTT. It encodes CASSLAVTSGTTDTQYF.

The rearrangement joins TRBV7-2 to TRBJ2-3, with D possibly called TRBD1 or TRBD2 (5 bases each). Trimming took off 3 bases at V and 1 base at J, with 8 bases between the two ends. Germline values: CDR1 SGHTA, CDR2 FQGNSA. The CDR3 is made up of 14 amino acids. CDR3 in amino acids: CASSLGTRTDTQYF. CDR3 nucleotides: TGTGCCAGCAGCTTGGGGACCCGCACAGATACGCAGTATTTT.

The J gene is TRBJ2-7, the V gene TRBV3-1 (or the pseudogene TRBV3-2), with D hard to call. V lost 3 bases and J 4 bases, leaving 4 bases between the germline ends. CDR3 length equals 11 residues. CDR1 is LGHDT, CDR2 YNNKEL, per germline (reference sequence). The CDR3 region is CASSHIYEQYF. CDR3 DNA: TGTGCCAGCAGCCATATTTACGAGCAGTACTTC.

This rearrangement joins TRBV5-6 to TRBJ2-3, with 7 bases fitting TRBD2. The CDR3 consists of 14 residues. Germline V gene data show CDR1 as SGHDT and CDR2 as YYEEEE. J was trimmed by 4 bases and V by 5 bases; bases with no gene match: 7. The CDR3 coding sequence is TGTGCCAGCAGTCCCGGACTAGTGCCAGATACGCAGTATTTT. Encoded protein: CASSPGLVPDTQYF.

In its sample, this clone was seen once. The V call is TRBV29-1, the J call TRBJ1-1; D remains unclear. Trimming took 7 bases from V and 5 from J, leaving 11 bases between them. The germline V gene has CDR1 SQVTM and CDR2 ANQGSEA. The CDR3 loop spans 11 amino acids. The CDR3 is CSAPLTTEAFF. CDR3 sequence (DNA): TGCAGCGCCCCTTTAACAACTGAAGCTTTCTTT. Supplemented by reference TRBV29-1 and TRBJ1-1, the full variable domain reads SAVISQKPSRDICQRGTSLTIQCQVDSQVTMMFWYRQQPGQSLTLIATANQGSEATYESGFVIDKFPISRPNLTFSTLTVSNMSPEDSSIYLCSAPLTTEAFFGQGTRLTVV.

The V gene is TRBV10-3, the J gene TRBJ2-2; D is possibly TRBD1 (5 bases). The V end lost 10 bases, the J end lost 3 bases, and 18 bases lay between the germline ends. This CDR3 contains 15 residues. The germline CDR1 and CDR2 sequences are ENHRY and SYGVKD. CDR3 loop: CATGVSVGDTGELFF. For the CDR3, the DNA is TGTGCCACCGGCGTTTCTGTAGGGGACACCGGGGAGCTGTTTTTT.

The V gene is TRBV15, the J gene TRBJ2-3, with a possible D match to TRBD2 (6 bases). Trimming removed 0 bases at V and 7 bases at J, with 14 bases between. Per the germline V gene, CDR1 is LNHNV and CDR2 is YYDKDF (reference sequence). This CDR3 has 15 amino acids. The DNA of the CDR3 is TGTGCCACCAGCAGAGATGCGGGGACGGGTCATACGCAGTATTTT. Its protein product is CATSRDAGTGHTQYF.

The V and J genes are TRBV19 and TRBJ2-2; 9 nucleotides match TRBD2. The CDR3 length is 15 residues. Germline V gives CDR1 LNHDA, CDR2 SQIVND (reference sequence). The V gene end was trimmed by 8 bases and the J gene end by 7 bases; junction bases not matched to a gene: 11. Here the CDR3 reads CASRPGGLANGELFF. The CDR3 bases are TGTGCCAGTCGTCCGGGGGGACTAGCAAACGGGGAGCTGTTTTTT.

The chain links TRBV30 to TRBJ2-3; 7 nucleotides match TRBD1. This CDR3 has 16 residues. The V and J ends lost 1 base and 6 bases, in that order; junction bases with no gene match: 13. Germline assignment: CDR1 GTSNPN and CDR2 SVGIG (reference sequence). The CDR3, as DNA: TGTGCCTGGAGTGCGGGATGGGGACAGTTATCGGATACGCAGTATTTT. Translated, it gives CAWSAGWGQLSDTQYF.